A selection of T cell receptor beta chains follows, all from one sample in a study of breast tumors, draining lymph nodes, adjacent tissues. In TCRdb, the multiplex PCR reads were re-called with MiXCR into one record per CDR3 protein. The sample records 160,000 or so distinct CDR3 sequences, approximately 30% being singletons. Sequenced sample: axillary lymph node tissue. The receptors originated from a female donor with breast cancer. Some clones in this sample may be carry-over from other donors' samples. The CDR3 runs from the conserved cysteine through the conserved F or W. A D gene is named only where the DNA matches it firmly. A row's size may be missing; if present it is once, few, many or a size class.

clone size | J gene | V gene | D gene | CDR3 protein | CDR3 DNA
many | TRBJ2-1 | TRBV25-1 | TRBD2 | CASIGLAGHNEQFF | TGTGCCAGCATCGGACTAGCGGGGCACAATGAGCAGTTCTTC
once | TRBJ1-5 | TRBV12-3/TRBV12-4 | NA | CASILGGDSDTQHF | TGTGCCAGCATCCTCGGTGGGGACTCAGATACGCAGCATTTT
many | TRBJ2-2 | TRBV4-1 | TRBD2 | CASSPSAGGLIGELFF | TGCGCCAGCAGCCCGTCAGCGGGGGGCTTAATCGGGGAGCTGTTTTTT
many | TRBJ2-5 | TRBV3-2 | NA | CASSPPTSGRALATQYF | TGTGCCAGCAGCCCGCCGACTAGCGGGAGGGCCTTAGCGACCCAGTACTTC
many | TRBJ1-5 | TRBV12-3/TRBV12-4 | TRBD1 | CASRGQGHQPQHF | TGTGCCAGCAGGGGACAGGGACATCAGCCCCAGCATTTT
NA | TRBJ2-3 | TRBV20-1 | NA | CSASLLAVRSDTQYF | TGCAGTGCCTCGCTACTAGCTGTCAGGTCAGATACGCAGTATTTT
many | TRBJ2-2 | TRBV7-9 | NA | CASSLESGELFF | TGTGCCAGCAGCTTAGAATCCGGGGAGCTGTTTTTT
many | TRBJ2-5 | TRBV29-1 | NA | CSVSLGGETQYF | TGCAGCGTATCATTGGGCGGGGAGACCCAGTACTTC
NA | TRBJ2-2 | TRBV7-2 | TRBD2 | CASTLRTSGSYNEQFF | TGTGCCAGCACCTTAAGGACTAGCGGTTCCTACAATGAGCAGTTTTTT
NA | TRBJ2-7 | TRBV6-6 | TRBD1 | CASSYPDRGYEQYF | TGTGCCAGCAGTTACCCAGACAGGGGGTACGAGCAGTACTTC
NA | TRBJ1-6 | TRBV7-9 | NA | CASSLQGNQSPLHF | TGTGCTAGCAGCCTGCAGGGGAATCAATCACCCCTCCACTTT
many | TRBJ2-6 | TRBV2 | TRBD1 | CASSRDRGNYGANVLTF | TGTGCCAGCAGTCGGGACAGGGGGAACTATGGGGCCAACGTCCTGACTTTC
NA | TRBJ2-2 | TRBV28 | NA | CASIRAGLNTGELLF | TGTGCCAGTATCCGGGCCGGACTAAACACCGGGGAGCTGCTTTTT
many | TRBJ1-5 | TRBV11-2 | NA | CASSLIGANQPQHF | TGTGCCAGCAGCTTAATAGGGGCCAATCAGCCCCAGCATTTT
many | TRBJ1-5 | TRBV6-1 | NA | CASSGLTGNNQPQHF | TGTGCCAGCAGTGGTTTAACAGGGAACAATCAGCCCCAGCATTTT
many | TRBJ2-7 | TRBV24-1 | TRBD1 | CATSDLPGGRQYF | TGTGCCACCAGTGATTTGCCAGGGGGAAGGCAGTACTTC
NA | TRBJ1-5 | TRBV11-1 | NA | CASSTGTSSRTDTQHF | TGTGCCAGCAGCACAGGGACTAGCTCCCGCACAGATACGCAGCATTTT
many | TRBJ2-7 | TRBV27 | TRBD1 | CASSPWGTGRNEQYF | TGTGCCAGCAGTCCCTGGGGGACAGGGCGTAACGAGCAGTACTTC
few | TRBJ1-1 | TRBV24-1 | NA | CATSDLGIEAFF | TGTGCCACCAGTGATTTGGGTATTGAAGCTTTCTTT
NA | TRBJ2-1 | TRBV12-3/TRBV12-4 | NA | CASSFYPVSWSDEQFF | TGTGCCAGCAGTTTTTATCCAGTGTCCTGGAGCGATGAGCAGTTCTTC
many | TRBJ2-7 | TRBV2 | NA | CASGGTAFSYEQYF | TGTGCCAGCGGCGGGACAGCGTTTTCCTACGAGCAGTACTTC
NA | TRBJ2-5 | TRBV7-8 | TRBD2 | CASSLGTGTTRETQYF | TGTGCCAGCAGCTTAGGTACCGGGACTACCAGAGAGACCCAGTACTTC
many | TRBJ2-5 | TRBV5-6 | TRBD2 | CASSFPLAGGKETQYF | TGTGCCAGCAGCTTCCCGCTAGCGGGGGGGAAGGAGACCCAGTACTTC
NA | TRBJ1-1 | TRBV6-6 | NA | CASSLRGRNTEAFF | TGTGCCAGCAGTTTGCGGGGGAGGAACACTGAAGCTTTCTTT